This T cell receptor beta chain was recovered during a study of blood T cell repertoires in COVID-19. Study as a whole: Acute-phase and convalescent COVID-19 samples originated in the United States, Italy and Spain.

CDR1 and CDR2 from the germline V gene are MNHEY and SMNVEV (reference sequence). The CDR3 has 12 residues. Trimming cost V 4 bases and J 10 bases, with 11 bases left between them. The age range of participants was 18 to 89 years, with residence in about two dozen US areas. Clinical history as reported by participants underpinned cohort assignment. Under the authors' procedure: From reference gene primer amplification, estimates of nucleated cell counts were derived. Data came from immunoSEQ multiplex PCR; TCRdb stores just in-frame clones and leaves some out. V and J calls and clone size are copied from that table; D and trimming were computed from the DNA. The sample consists of under 300,000 clones, around 86% of them appearing once.

This TCR was sampled from a woman aged 50 to 60 who had recovered from COVID-19. The chain links TRBV27 to TRBJ2-1, with D perhaps TRBD1 (6 bases). The specimen was PBMCs or T cells enriched from blood (not recorded which). The CDR3 loop is CASSYPGQEQFF. CDR3 bases: TGTGCCAGCAGTTACCCCGGACAGGAGCAGTTCTTC.